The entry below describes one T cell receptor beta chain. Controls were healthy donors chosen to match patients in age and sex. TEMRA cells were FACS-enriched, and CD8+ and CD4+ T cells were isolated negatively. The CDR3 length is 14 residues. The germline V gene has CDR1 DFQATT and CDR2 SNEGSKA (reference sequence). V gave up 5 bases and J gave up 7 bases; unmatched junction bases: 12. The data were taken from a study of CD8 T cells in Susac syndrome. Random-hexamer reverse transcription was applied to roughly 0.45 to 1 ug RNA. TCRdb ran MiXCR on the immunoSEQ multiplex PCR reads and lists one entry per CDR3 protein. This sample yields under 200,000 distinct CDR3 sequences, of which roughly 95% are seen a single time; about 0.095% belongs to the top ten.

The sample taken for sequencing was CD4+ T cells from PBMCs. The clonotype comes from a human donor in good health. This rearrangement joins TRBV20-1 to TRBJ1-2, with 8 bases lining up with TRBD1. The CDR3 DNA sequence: TGCAGTGCTCTAGTCCTCCAGGGGGCGTCTGGCTACACCTTC. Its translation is CSALVLQGASGYTF.